These 20 T cell receptor beta chains share one sample of origin, sequenced in a study of T-cell memory formation after mild COVID-19. From the 5' RACE reads, TCRdb called clonotypes with MiXCR, one entry per CDR3 protein. The top ten clones hold approximately 12% of a sample with about 560,000 distinct CDR3 sequences, approximately 18% of them seen once. Input material: PBMCs or a T cell subset sorted from them (not recorded which). Source of these receptors: an adult woman who had mild COVID-19 (a few samples of this study predate the infection). Cell type and time point are not known.

This chain links TRBV12-3 or TRBV12-4 with TRBJ2-7; D gene uncertain. The CDR3 consists of 14 residues. Trimming shortened V by 3 bases and J by 5 bases, and 14 bases separated the two germline ends. CDR3 nucleotide sequence: TGTGCCAGCAGTTTGGTATTCGGACGGGACGAGCAGTACTTC. Residues: CASSLVFGRDEQYF.

This clonotype was picked up a small number of times. This chain links TRBV3-1 with TRBJ2-7; possibly TRBD1 for D (6 bases). The CDR3 spans 12 residues. Germline V gene data show CDR1 as LGHDT and CDR2 as YNNKEL (reference sequence). The CDR3, as DNA: TGTGCAGCCTCGAGGGGGAACAACGAGCAGTACTTC. It yields the protein CAASRGNNEQYF.

The chain carries TRBV4-2 and TRBJ1-3; no reliable D call. V shed 4 bases and J shed 0 bases, with 10 bases lying between them. The CDR3 covers 15 residues. Germline loops: CDR1 LGHNA, CDR2 YNFKEQ. In nucleotides, the CDR3 is TGTGCCAGCAGCCTTTCGATGGGCTCTGGAAACACCATATATTTT. It specifies CASSLSMGSGNTIYF.

The gene calls are TRBV5-1 and TRBJ2-3; 8 bases are shared with TRBD2. Germline V gives CDR1 SGHRS, CDR2 YFSETQ. The CDR3 contains 15 residues. Losses at the gene ends were 4 bases for V and 5 bases for J; bases not matched to a gene: 9. CDR3 in DNA: TGCGCCAGCAGCGGCGGGAAAGCGGGAGTAGATACGCAGTATTTT. This translates into CASSGGKAGVDTQYF.

The genes are TRBV7-9 and TRBJ1-4, with D possibly matching TRBD1 (5 bases). The V gene lost 0 bases and the J gene lost 5 bases, with 10 bases spanning the gap. The germline V gene encodes CDR1 SEHNR and CDR2 FQNEAQ (reference sequence). This CDR3 has 15 residues. The DNA for the CDR3 is TGTGCCAGCAGCTTAGCGATGTCAGGGAATGAAAAACTGTTTTTT. Its protein is CASSLAMSGNEKLFF.

The V and J genes are TRBV9 and TRBJ2-5; D remains unclear. Trimming left V 1 base short and J 0 bases short, with 13 bases between. The germline CDR1 and CDR2 sequences are SGDLS and YYNGEE. CDR3 length equals 16 residues. The CDR3 DNA reads as TGTGCCAGCAGCGTAAAATTATCCGGGTACCAAGAGACCCAGTACTTC. Its translation: CASSVKLSGYQETQYF.

CDR3 DNA: TGCGCCAGCAGCCAAGACCGGGACTTCTTATACAATGAGCAGTTCTTC. The encoded protein is CASSQDRDFLYNEQFF. The chain joins TRBV4-3 to TRBJ2-1, with D possibly matching TRBD2 (6 bases). CDR3 length equals 16 residues. Germline V gene lookup returns CDR1 LGHNA and CDR2 YSLEER. V lost 0 bases, J lost 4 bases, and 13 bases lay in between.

The chain carries TRBV12-3 or TRBV12-4 and TRBJ1-5; D is unclear. V shed 3 bases and J shed 0 bases, with 18 bases lying between them. The CDR3 spans 18 residues. The CDR3 nucleotides are TGTGCCAGCAGTTTTGGAAGTATTCGACTAAGTAGCAATCAGCCCCAGCATTTT. Translation gives CASSFGSIRLSSNQPQHF.

This clonotype was observed a few times. This chain uses TRBV5-1 with TRBJ2-7; no firm D call. The CDR3 has 13 residues. V lost 5 bases, J lost 2 bases, and 11 bases lay in between. Germline values: CDR1 SGHRS, CDR2 YFSETQ. CDR3 nucleotide sequence: TGCGCCAGCAGAGTAGAAGGAACCTACGAGCAGTACTTC. This sequence encodes CASRVEGTYEQYF.

At least ten counts were recorded for this clonotype. This sequence joins TRBV5-1 and TRBJ1-3; D may be TRBD1 (6 bases). The CDR3 is 16 amino acids. The germline V gene encodes CDR1 SGHRS and CDR2 YFSETQ. V lost 10 bases and J lost 1, with 21 bases in between. In DNA, the CDR3 is TGCGCCTGGTGGGGGGCCGGGGCGAGGTCTGGAAACACCATATATTTT. Translation: CAWWGAGARSGNTIYF.

The J gene is TRBJ1-6, the V gene TRBV6-2 or TRBV6-3, with D maybe TRBD1 (6 bases). Germline loops: CDR1 MNHEY, CDR2 SVGEGT. Trimming left V 7 bases short and J 6 bases short, with 16 bases between. This CDR3 region has 15 residues. The DNA for the CDR3 is TGTGCCAGCACAACAAGGGGGACACTTAATTCACCCCTCCACTTT. Translated: CASTTRGTLNSPLHF.

This clonotype was seen a few times. The chain recombines TRBV6-5 with TRBJ2-2; 7 bases are shared with TRBD2. Germline trimming cut 1 base from V and 4 bases from J; bases unmatched to any gene: 6. The CDR3 loop spans 16 amino acids. Germline V lookup: CDR1 MNHEY, CDR2 SVGAGI. Written as DNA, the CDR3 is TGTGCCAGCAGTTACTTTCTGGGGGGGGGCACCGGGGAGCTGTTTTTT. Translated: CASSYFLGGGTGELFF.

A few counts support this clonotype. This sequence joins TRBV5-1 and TRBJ1-1, with D tentatively TRBD1 (6 bases). CDR3 size: 15 residues. The V end was cut by 5 bases, the J end by 0 bases, with 14 bases between. Looked up from germline, CDR1 is SGHRS and CDR2 is YFSETQ. CDR3 protein: CASRPLGGMNTEAFF. The DNA of the CDR3 is TGCGCCAGCAGACCCCTAGGGGGTATGAACACTGAAGCTTTCTTT.

This clonotype has a handful of counts. CDR3 protein: CASSTPGQGHYEQYF. As DNA, the CDR3 is TGTGCCAGCAGTACACCGGGACAGGGCCACTACGAGCAGTACTTC. The genes are TRBV6-2 or TRBV6-3 and TRBJ2-7, with TRBD1 identical over 9 bases. Germline CDR1 is MNHEY and CDR2 is SVGEGT. V dropped 5 bases and J dropped 3; count of bases not matched to a gene: 8. The CDR3 runs to 15 residues.

This clonotype appeared a few times. The chain joins TRBV4-1 to TRBJ2-6, with no clear D. V shed 3 bases and J shed 4 bases, with 10 bases lying between them. The CDR3 length is 15 residues. Germline CDR1 reads MGHRA; CDR2 reads YSYEKL. CDR3 sequence: CASSHPPVGANVLTF. CDR3 DNA: TGCGCCAGCAGCCATCCCCCGGTCGGGGCCAACGTCCTGACTTTC.

This clonotype was detected only a few times. CDR3 protein: CASCTSGRSDTQYF. Here the CDR3 DNA reads TGTGCCAGTTGCACTAGCGGGAGATCAGATACGCAGTATTTT. The rearrangement uses TRBV19 and TRBJ2-3; 11 bases are a match to TRBD2. This CDR3 spans 14 amino acids. Germline assignment: CDR1 LNHDA and CDR2 SQIVND (reference sequence). The V gene end was trimmed by 8 bases and the J gene end by 4 bases; junction bases not matched to a gene: 5.

This clonotype was seen a few times. The chain carries TRBV6-1 and TRBJ1-1, with D hard to call. Trimming shortened V by 2 bases and J by 9 bases, and 16 bases separated the two germline ends. The CDR3 length is 14 residues. Germline V gene lookup returns CDR1 MNHNS and CDR2 SASEGT. DNA of the CDR3: TGTGCCAGCAGTGAAAGTGGACGGGCATCCCAAGCTTTCTTT. Translated, it gives CASSESGRASQAFF.

With regard to this clonotype: One end of the junction fails to match germline, which may point to a read error. The CDR3 here is CACSQDRTYGYTF. DNA for the CDR3: TGTGCCTGTAGCCAAGACAGAACCTATGGCTACACCTTC. The chain joins TRBV19 to TRBJ1-2; D might be TRBD1 (5 bases). The germline V gene has CDR1 LNHDA and CDR2 SQIVND (reference sequence). CDR3 length: 13 residues.

V gene TRBV15 combines with J gene TRBJ2-2, with a possible D match to TRBD2 (5 bases). V was clipped by 0 bases and J by 8 bases, with 13 bases between them. This CDR3 has 15 amino acids. Per germline, CDR1 LNHNV and CDR2 YYDKDF (reference sequence). CDR3 in amino acids: CATSRERDSGGELFF. The CDR3 DNA reads as TGTGCCACCAGCAGAGAGAGGGATTCGGGTGGGGAGCTGTTTTTT.

This clonotype came up a few times. The chain couples TRBV24-1 to TRBJ2-5; maybe TRBD2 (5 bases). V lost 1 base, J lost 4 bases, and 9 bases lay in between. Germline-derived CDR1 and CDR2 are KGHDR and SFDVKD. CDR3 size: 14 residues. The CDR3 region has the DNA TGTGCCACCAGTGATTTCCGGGGATCAGAGACCCAGTACTTC. Translation: CATSDFRGSETQYF.